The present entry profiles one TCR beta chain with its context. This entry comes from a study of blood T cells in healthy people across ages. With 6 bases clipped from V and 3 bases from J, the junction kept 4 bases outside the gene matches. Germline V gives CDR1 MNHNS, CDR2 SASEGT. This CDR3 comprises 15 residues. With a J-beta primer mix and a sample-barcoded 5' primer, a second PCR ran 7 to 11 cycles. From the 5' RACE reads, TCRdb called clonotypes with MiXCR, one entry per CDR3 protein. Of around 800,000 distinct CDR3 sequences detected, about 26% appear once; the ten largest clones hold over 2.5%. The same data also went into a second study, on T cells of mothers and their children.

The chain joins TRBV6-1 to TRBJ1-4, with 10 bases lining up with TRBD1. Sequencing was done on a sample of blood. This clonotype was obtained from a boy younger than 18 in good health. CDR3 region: CASRGTGAANEKLFF. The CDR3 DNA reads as TGTGCCAGCAGAGGGACAGGGGCTGCTAATGAAAAACTGTTTTTT.